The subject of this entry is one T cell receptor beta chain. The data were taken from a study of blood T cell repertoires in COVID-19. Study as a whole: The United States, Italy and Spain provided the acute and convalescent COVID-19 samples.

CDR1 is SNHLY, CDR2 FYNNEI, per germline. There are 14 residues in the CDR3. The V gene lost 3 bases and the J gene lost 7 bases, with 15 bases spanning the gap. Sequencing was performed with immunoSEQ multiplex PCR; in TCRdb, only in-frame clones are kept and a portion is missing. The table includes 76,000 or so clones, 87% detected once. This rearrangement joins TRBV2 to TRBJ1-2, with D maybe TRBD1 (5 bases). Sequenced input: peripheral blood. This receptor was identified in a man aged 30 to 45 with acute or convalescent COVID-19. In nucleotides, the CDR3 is TGTGCCAGCAGTGAGAATGGGGCAGCTGCTGGCTACACCTTC. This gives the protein CASSENGAAAGYTF. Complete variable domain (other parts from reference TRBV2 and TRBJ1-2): EPEVTQTPSHQVTQMGQEVILRCVPISNHLYFYWYRQILGQKVEFLVSFYNNEISEKSEIFDDQFSVERPDGSNFTLKIRSTKLEDSAMYFCASSENGAAAGYTFGSGTRLTVV.